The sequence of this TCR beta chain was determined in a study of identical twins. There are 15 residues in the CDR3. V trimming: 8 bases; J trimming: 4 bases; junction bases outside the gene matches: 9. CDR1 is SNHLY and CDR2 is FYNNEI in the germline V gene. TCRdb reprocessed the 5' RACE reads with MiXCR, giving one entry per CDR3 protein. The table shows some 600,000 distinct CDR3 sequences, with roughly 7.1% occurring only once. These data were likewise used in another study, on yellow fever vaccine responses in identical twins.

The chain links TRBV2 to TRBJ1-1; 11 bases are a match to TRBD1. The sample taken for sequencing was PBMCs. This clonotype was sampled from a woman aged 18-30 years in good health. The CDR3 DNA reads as TGTGCCAGCCGCCCGGGACAGGGGGGAGGCACTGAAGCTTTCTTT. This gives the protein CASRPGQGGGTEAFF.